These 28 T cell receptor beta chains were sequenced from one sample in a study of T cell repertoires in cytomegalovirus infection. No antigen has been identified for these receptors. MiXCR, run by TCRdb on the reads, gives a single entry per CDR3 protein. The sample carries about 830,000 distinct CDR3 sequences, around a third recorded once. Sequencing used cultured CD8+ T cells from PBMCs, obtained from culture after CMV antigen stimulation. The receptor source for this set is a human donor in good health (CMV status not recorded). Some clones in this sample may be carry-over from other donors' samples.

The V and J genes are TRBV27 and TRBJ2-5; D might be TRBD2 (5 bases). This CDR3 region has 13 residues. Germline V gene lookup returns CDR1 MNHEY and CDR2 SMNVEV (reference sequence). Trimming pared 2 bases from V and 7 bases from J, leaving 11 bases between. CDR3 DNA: TGTGCCAGCAGTTTAGGAGGTTCAGGGACCCAGTACTTC. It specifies CASSLGGSGTQYF.

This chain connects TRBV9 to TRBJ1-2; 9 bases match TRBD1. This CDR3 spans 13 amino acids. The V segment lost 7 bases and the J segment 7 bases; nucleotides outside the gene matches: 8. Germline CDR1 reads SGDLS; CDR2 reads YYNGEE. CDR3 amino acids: CASRGQGNVGYTF. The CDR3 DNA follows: TGTGCCAGCCGCGGACAGGGGAATGTTGGCTACACCTTC.

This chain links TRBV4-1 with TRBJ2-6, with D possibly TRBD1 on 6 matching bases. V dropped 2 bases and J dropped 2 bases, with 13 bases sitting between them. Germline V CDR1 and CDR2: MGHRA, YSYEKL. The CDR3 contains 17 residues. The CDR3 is CASSQTATGTGANVLTF. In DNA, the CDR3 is TGCGCCAGCAGCCAAACAGCCACAGGGACTGGGGCCAACGTCCTGACTTTC.

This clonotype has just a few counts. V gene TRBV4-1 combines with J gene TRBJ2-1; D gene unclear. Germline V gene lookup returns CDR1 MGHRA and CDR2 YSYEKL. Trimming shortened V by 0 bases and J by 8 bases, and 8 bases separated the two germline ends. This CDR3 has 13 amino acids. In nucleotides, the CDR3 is TGCGCCAGCAGCCAAGAAACGAGCTATGAGCAGTTCTTC. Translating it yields CASSQETSYEQFF.

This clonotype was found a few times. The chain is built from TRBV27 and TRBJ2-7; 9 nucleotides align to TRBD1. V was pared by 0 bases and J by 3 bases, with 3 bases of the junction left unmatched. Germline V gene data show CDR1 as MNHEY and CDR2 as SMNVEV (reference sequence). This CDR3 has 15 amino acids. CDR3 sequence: CASSLSGQGLYEQYF. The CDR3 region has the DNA TGTGCCAGCAGTTTATCGGGACAGGGCCTCTACGAGCAGTACTTC.

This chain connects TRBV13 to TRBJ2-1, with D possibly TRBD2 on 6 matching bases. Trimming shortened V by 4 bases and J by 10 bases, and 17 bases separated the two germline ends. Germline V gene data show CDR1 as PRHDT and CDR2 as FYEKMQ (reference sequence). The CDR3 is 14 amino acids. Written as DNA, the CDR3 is TGTGCCAGCAGCTGGGGACTGGATTATACGGAGCAGTTCTTC. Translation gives CASSWGLDYTEQFF.

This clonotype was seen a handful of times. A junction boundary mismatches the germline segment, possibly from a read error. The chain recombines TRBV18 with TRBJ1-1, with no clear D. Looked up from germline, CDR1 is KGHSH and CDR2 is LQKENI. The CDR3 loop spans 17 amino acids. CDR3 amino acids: CASSPVGASDMNIEAFF. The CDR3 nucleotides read TGTGCCAGCTCACCCGTGGGTGCTTCGGATATGAACATTGAAGCTTTCTTT.

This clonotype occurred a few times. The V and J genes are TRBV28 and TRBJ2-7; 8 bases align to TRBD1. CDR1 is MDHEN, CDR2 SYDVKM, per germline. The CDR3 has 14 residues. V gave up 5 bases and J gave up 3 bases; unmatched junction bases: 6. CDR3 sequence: CASSLGDRNYEQYV. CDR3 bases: TGTGCCAGCAGTCTAGGGGACAGGAACTACGAGCAGTACGTC.

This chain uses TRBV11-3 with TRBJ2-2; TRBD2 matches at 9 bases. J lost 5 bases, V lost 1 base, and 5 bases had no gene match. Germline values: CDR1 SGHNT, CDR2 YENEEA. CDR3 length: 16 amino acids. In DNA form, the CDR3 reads TGTGCCAGCAGCTTAGGAATAGCGGGGGCAACCGGGGAGCTGTTTTTT. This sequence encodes CASSLGIAGATGELFF.

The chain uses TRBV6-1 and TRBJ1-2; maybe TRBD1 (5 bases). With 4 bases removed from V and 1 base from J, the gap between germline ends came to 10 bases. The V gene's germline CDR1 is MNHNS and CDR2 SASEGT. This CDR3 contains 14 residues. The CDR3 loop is CASSGAGSNYGYTF. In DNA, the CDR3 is TGTGCCAGCAGTGGGGCAGGGAGTAACTATGGCTACACCTTC.

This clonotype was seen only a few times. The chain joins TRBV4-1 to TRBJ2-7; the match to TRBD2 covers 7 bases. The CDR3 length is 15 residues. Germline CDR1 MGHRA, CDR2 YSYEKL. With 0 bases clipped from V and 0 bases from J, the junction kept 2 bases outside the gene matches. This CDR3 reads CASSQDGGSSYEQYF. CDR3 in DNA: TGCGCCAGCAGCCAAGACGGGGGGAGCTCCTACGAGCAGTACTTC.

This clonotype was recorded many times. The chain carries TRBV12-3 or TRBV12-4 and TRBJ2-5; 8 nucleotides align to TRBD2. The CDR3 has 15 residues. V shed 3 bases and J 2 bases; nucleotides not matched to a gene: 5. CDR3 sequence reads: CASSLGVAGQETQYF. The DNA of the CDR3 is TGTGCCAGCAGTTTGGGAGTAGCGGGACAAGAGACCCAGTACTTC.

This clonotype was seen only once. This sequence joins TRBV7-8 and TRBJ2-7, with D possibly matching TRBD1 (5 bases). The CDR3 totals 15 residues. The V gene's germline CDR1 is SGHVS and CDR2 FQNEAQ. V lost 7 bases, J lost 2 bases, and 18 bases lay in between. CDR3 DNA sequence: TGTGCCAGCACCAAAACAGGAGAACTCGCCTACGAGCAGTACTTC. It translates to CASTKTGELAYEQYF.

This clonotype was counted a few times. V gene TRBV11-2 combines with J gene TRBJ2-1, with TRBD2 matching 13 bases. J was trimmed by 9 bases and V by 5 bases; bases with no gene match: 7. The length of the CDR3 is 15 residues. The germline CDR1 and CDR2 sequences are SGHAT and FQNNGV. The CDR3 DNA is TGTGCCAGCAGCGCCGGGACTAGCGGGGACTTTGAGCAGTTCTTC. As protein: CASSAGTSGDFEQFF.

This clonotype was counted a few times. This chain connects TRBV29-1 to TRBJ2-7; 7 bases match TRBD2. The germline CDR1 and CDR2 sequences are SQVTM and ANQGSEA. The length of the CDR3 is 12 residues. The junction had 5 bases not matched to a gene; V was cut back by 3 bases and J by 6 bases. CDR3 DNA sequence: TGCAGCGTTGAGGGGGGGGTAGCCGAGCAGTACTTC. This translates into CSVEGGVAEQYF.

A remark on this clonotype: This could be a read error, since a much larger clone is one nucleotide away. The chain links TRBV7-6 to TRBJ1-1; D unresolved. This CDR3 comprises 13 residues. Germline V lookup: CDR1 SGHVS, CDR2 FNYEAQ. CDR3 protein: CANSSRENTEAFF. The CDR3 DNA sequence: TGTGCCAACAGCTCACGTGAGAACACTGAAGCTTTCTTT.

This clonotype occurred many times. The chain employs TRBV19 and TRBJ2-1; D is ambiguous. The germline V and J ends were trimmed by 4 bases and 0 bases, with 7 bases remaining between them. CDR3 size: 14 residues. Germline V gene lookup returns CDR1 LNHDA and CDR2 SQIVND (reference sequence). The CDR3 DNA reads TGTGCCAGTAGTACGACTGGCTCCTACAATGAGCAGTTCTTC. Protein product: CASSTTGSYNEQFF.

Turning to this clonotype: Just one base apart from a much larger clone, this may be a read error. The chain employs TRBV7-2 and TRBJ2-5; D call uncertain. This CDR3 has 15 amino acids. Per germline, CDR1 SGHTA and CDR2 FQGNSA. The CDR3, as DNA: TGTGCCAACAGCTTTGGGTCGAGGTGGCAAGAGACCCAGTACTTC. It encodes CANSFGSRWQETQYF.

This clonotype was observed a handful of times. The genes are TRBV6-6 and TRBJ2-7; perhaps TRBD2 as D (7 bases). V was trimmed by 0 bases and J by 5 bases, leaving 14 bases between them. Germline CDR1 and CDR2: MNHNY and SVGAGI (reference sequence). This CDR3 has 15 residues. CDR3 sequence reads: CASSYSGGDVHEQYF. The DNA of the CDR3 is TGTGCCAGCAGTTACTCAGGGGGGGACGTACACGAGCAGTACTTC.

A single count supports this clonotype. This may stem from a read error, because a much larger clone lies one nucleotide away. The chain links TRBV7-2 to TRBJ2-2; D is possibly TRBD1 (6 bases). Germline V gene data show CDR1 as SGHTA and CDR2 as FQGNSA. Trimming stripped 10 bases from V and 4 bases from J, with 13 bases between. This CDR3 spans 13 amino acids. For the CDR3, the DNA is TGTGCCAACAGGGCCTCGGGCACCGGGGAGCTGTTTTTT. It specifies CANRASGTGELFF.

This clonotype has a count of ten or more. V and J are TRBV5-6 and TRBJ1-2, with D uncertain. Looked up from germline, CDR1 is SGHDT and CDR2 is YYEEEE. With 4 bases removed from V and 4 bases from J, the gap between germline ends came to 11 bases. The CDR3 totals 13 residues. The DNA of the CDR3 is TGTGCCAGCAGCGACGACCGACTCTATGGCTACACCTTC. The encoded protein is CASSDDRLYGYTF.

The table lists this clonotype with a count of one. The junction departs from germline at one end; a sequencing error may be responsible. The chain's CDR3 is CAGSYGNSPLHF. CDR3 DNA: TGTGCCGGCAGCTACGGTAATTCACCCCTCCACTTT. The chain combines TRBV11-3 with TRBJ1-6; unclear D gene. This CDR3 has 12 amino acids. Germline V gene sequence: CDR1 SGHNT, CDR2 YENEEA.

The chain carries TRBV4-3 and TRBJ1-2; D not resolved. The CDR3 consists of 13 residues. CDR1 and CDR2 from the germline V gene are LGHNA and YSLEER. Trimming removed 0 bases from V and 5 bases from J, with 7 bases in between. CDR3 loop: CASSQELGYGYTF. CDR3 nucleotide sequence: TGCGCCAGCAGCCAAGAATTGGGATATGGCTACACCTTC.

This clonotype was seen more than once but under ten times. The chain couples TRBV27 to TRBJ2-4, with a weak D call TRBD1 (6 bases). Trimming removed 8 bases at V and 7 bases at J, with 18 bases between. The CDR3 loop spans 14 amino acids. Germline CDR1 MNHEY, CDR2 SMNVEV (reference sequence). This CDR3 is CASSPVDRRNIQYF. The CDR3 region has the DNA TGTGCCAGCTCTCCGGTGGACAGACGGAACATTCAGTACTTC.

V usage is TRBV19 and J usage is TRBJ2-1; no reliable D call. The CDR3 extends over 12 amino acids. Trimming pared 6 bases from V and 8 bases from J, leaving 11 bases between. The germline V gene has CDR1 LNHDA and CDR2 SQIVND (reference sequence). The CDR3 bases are TGTGCCAGTAGCTATACAGACTATGAGCAGTTCTTC. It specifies CASSYTDYEQFF. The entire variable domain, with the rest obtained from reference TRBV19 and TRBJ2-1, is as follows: DGGITQSPKYLFRKEGQNVTLSCEQNLNHDAMYWYRQDPGQGLRLIYYSQIVNDFQKGDIAEGYSVSREKKESFPLTVTSAQKNPTAFYLCASSYTDYEQFFGPGTRLTVL.

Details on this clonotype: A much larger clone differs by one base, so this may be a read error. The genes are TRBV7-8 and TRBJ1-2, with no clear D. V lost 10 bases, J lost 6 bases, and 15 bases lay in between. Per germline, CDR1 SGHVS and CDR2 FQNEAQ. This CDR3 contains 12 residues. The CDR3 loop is CANTLGENGYTF. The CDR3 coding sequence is TGTGCCAACACCCTCGGAGAAAATGGCTACACCTTC.

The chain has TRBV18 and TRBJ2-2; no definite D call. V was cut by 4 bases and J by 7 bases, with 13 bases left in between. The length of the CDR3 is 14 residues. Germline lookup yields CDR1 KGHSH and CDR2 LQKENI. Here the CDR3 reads CASSLPAGGGELFF. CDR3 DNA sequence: TGTGCCAGCTCACTACCGGCCGGCGGCGGGGAGCTGTTTTTT.

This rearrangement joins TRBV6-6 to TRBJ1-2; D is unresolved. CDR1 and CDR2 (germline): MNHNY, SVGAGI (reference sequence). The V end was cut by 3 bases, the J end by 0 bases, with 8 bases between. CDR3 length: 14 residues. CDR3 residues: CASSYLGSNYGYTF. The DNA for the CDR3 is TGTGCCAGCAGTTATTTAGGGTCTAACTATGGCTACACCTTC.